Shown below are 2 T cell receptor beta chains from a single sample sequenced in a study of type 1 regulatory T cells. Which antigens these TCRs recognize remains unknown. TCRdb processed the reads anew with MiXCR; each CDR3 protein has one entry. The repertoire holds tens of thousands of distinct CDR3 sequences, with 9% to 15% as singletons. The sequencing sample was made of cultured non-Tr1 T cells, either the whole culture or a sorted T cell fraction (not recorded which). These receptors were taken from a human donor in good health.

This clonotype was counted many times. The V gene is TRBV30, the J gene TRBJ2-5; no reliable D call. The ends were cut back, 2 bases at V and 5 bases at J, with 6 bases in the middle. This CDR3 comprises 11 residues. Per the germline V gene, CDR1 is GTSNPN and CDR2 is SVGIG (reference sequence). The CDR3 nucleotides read TGTGCCTGGAGTTTAGCTGAGACCCAGTACTTC. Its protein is CAWSLAETQYF.

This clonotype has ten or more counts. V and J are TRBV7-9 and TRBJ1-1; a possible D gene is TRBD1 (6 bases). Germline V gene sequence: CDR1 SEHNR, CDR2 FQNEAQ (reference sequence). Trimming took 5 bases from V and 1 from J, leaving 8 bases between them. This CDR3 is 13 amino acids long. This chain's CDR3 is CASSIQGNTEAFF. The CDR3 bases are TGTGCCAGCAGCATACAGGGGAACACTGAAGCTTTCTTT.